This T cell receptor (beta chain) was captured in a study of early T cells in non-severe SARS-CoV-2 infection. At the level of the study: Sequenced material consisted of bulk RNA (from unsorted whole blood), and chains were unpaired. General study points: Matching with VDJdb favored anti-spike CD8 responses (missing private and CD4 specificities).

Individually, cDNA molecules had unique molecular identifiers attached to them. TCRdb used MiXCR to reprocess the 5' RACE reads, holding one entry per CDR3 protein. The data contain approximately 39,000 distinct CDR3 sequences, 6% to 8% of them singletons. Germline CDR1 is MGHRA and CDR2 is YSYEKL. V was cut by 5 bases and J by 3 bases, with 13 bases left in between. This CDR3 has 14 residues. Details on this clonotype: Its antigen is unknown.

The source material was whole blood, sampled at baseline. The V call is TRBV4-1, the J call TRBJ2-5; no clear D gene. The sequence was obtained from an adult who was a healthcare worker with PCR-confirmed SARS-CoV-2 infection or an uninfected control (not recorded which). The CDR3, as DNA: TGCGCCAGCAGCAGAAACCCAAGGGAAGAGACCCAGTACTTC. This sequence encodes CASSRNPREETQYF.